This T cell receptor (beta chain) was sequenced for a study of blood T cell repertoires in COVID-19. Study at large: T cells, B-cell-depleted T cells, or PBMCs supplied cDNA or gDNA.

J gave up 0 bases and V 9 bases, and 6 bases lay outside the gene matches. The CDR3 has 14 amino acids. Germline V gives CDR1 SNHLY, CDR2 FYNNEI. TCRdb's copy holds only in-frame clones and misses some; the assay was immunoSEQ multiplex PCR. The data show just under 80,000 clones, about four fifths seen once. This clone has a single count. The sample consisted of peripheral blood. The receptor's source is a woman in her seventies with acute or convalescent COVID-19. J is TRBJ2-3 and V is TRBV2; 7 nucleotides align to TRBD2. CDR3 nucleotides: TGTGCCAGAAAGCGGGATTGGAGCACAGATACGCAGTATTTT. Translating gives CARKRDWSTDTQYF.